The source of this TCR beta chain is a study of blood T cell repertoires in COVID-19. Overall study context: COVID-19 samples, acute and convalescent, were from the United States, Italy and Spain. PBMCs, B-cell-depleted T cells, or T cells provided the cDNA or gDNA that made up the material.

The authors' processing: Using reference gene primer amplification, nucleated cell counts were estimated. Assay used: immunoSEQ multiplex PCR; TCRdb lists only in-frame clones, some missing. V, J and clone size were drawn from that table, and D and trimming were deduced from the DNA. The profile covers approximately 49,000 clones, with 68% appearing a single time and about 9% taken by the ten largest. Germline loops: CDR1 SGHDT, CDR2 YYEEEE. CDR3 length: 15 amino acids. Trimming removed 2 bases from V and 2 bases from J; junction bases left unmatched: 5. This chain connects TRBV5-6 to TRBJ1-2, with TRBD1 matching over 8 bases. The clonotype comes from a woman in her 70s with acute or convalescent COVID-19. Sequencing was carried out using peripheral blood. The CDR3 nucleotides read TGTGCCAGCAGCTTCTTGGGACAGGCCAACTATGGCTACACCTTC. As protein: CASSFLGQANYGYTF.